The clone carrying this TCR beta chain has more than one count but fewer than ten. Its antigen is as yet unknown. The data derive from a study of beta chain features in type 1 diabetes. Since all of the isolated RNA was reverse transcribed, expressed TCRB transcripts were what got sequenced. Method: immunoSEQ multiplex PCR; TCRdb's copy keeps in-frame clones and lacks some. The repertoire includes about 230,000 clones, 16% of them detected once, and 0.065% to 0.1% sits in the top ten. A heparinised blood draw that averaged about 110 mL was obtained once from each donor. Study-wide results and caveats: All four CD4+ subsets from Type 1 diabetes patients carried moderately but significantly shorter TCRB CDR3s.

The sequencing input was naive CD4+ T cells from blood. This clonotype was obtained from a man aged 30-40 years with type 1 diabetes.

CDR3 protein: CASSASGHNEQFF. The CDR3 coding sequence is TGTGCCAGCAGCGCATCAGGCCACAATGAGCAGTTCTTC. The rearrangement uses TRBV6-5 and TRBJ2-1, with unresolved D. CDR1 MNHEY and CDR2 SVGAGI come from the germline V gene. The CDR3 covers 13 residues. Trimming pared 6 bases from V and 5 bases from J, leaving 11 bases between.